The 13 T cell receptor beta chains below come from one sample, sequenced in a study of blood T cells in healthy people across ages. Using a J-beta primer mix together with a sample-barcoded 5' primer, a second PCR was run for roughly 6 to 12 cycles. Each CDR3 protein gets one entry after TCRdb re-called the 5' RACE reads with MiXCR. The sample has 1.4 million or so distinct CDR3 sequences; about 42% are singletons. Sequencing was carried out using blood. Receptors were obtained from a woman younger than 30 in good health.

This chain joins TRBV12-3 or TRBV12-4 and TRBJ2-7, with D possibly being TRBD1 or TRBD2 (5 bases each). The CDR3 spans 16 residues. V lost 4 bases to trimming and J lost 2 bases, with 18 bases between them. In DNA form, the CDR3 reads TGTGCCAGCAGTTCTTCCTTTGAGACAGCGGCCTACGAGCAGTACTTC. Translation: CASSSSFETAAYEQYF.

This clonotype was counted between two and nine times. The genes are TRBV29-1 and TRBJ2-2; 7 positions match TRBD2. The germline V gene encodes CDR1 SQVTM and CDR2 ANQGSEA. V dropped 6 bases and J dropped 6; count of bases not matched to a gene: 4. The CDR3 has 12 residues. CDR3 residues: CSVPGLAGELFF. CDR3 in DNA: TGCAGCGTGCCCGGACTAGCCGGGGAGCTGTTTTTT.

This clonotype has only a few counts. The J gene is TRBJ2-7, the V gene TRBV24-1; 8 positions agree with TRBD1. The J call is uncertain, as TRBJ2-4 better fits the DNA end. CDR3 size: 18 residues. Germline V gene lookup returns CDR1 KGHDR and CDR2 SFDVKD. The CDR3 DNA follows: TGTGCCACCAGTGAGCTTCTGGGACAGGTCCCCCCCAGGAACATTCAGTACTTC. This gives the protein CATSELLGQVPPRNIQYF.

The chain joins TRBV2 to TRBJ1-3, with D unclear. The CDR3 contains 11 residues. The V gene lost 4 bases and the J gene lost 8 bases, with 6 bases spanning the gap. Per germline, CDR1 SNHLY and CDR2 FYNNEI. The CDR3 DNA follows: TGTGCCAGCAGTGCTCCGGACACCATATATTTT. This sequence encodes CASSAPDTIYF.

The chain joins TRBV12-3 or TRBV12-4 to TRBJ2-2; no definite D call. CDR3 size: 13 residues. V lost 5 bases and J lost 1, with 5 bases in between. The CDR3 region has the DNA TGTGCCAGCAGTGTATGGAACACCGGGGAGCTGTTTTTT. This sequence encodes CASSVWNTGELFF.

This clonotype was recorded at least ten times. This rearrangement joins TRBV20-1 to TRBJ2-4, with D tentatively TRBD2 (6 bases). V gave up 3 bases and J gave up 9 bases, with 9 bases separating them. The germline V gene has CDR1 DFQATT and CDR2 SNEGSKA (reference sequence). The CDR3 consists of 11 residues. The CDR3 nucleotides are TGCAGTGCTAGTTTGGGAGGCATTCAGTACTTC. This translates into CSASLGGIQYF.

J is TRBJ2-4 and V is TRBV7-9; 8 bases match TRBD2. Looked up from germline, CDR1 is SEHNR and CDR2 is FQNEAQ (reference sequence). Trimming at V came to 0 bases and at J to 11 bases, leaving 9 bases not matched to a gene. The CDR3 runs to 15 residues. For the CDR3, the DNA is TGTGCCAGCAGCTTAGCGGGACTAGGCTCCCGAGTTCAGTACTTC. Protein: CASSLAGLGSRVQYF.

This clonotype was counted only a few times. The V and J genes are TRBV6-6 and TRBJ1-2; 7 nucleotides agree with TRBD1. V trimming: 6 bases; J trimming: 4 bases; junction bases outside the gene matches: 8. Germline V gives CDR1 MNHNY, CDR2 SVGAGI (reference sequence). The CDR3 totals 14 residues. In DNA, the CDR3 is TGTGCCAGCAGAGCCGGACAGGTGACCTATGGCTACACCTTC. It specifies CASRAGQVTYGYTF.

The CDR3: CASSKPLAGENNSPLHF. DNA for the CDR3: TGTGCCAGCAGCAAACCATTGGCAGGGGAAAATAATTCACCCCTCCACTTT. V gene TRBV7-9 combines with J gene TRBJ1-6, with D perhaps TRBD1 (6 bases). The germline gives CDR1 SEHNR, CDR2 FQNEAQ (reference sequence). The CDR3 has 17 residues. The V end was cut by 5 bases, the J end by 5 bases, with 19 bases between.

The chain employs TRBV3-1 and TRBJ2-1; 9 bases line up with TRBD2. There are 19 residues in the CDR3. The germline V gene encodes CDR1 LGHDT and CDR2 YNNKEL (reference sequence). Trimming at V came to 2 bases and at J to 2 bases, leaving 13 bases not matched to a gene. CDR3 sequence: CASSQPQAGGLRTYNEQFF. The CDR3 coding sequence is TGTGCCAGCAGCCAACCTCAAGCGGGGGGCCTTCGGACCTACAATGAGCAGTTCTTC.

This clonotype turned up a few times. This chain uses TRBV4-3 with TRBJ2-1; 8 bases are shared with TRBD1. Germline lookup yields CDR1 LGHNA and CDR2 YSLEER. This CDR3 comprises 14 residues. V was pared by 3 bases and J by 6 bases, with 4 bases of the junction left unmatched. The CDR3 spells CASSQGQEINEQFF. The CDR3 nucleotides are TGCGCCAGCAGCCAGGGACAGGAGATCAATGAGCAGTTCTTC.

This clonotype has a count of ten or more. The chain links TRBV20-1 to TRBJ2-7; D unclear. CDR3 length: 15 amino acids. The V gene's germline CDR1 is DFQATT and CDR2 SNEGSKA (reference sequence). V lost 5 bases, J lost 0 bases, and 17 bases lay in between. The CDR3 DNA reads as TGCAGTGCTTTCCTACGCTCTGCGAGCTCCTACGAGCAGTACTTC. As protein: CSAFLRSASSYEQYF.

This clonotype was detected only once. An end of the junction does not agree with germline; a read error may underlie this. V usage is TRBV25-1 and J usage is TRBJ1-2; D perhaps matches TRBD1 (6 bases). Germline CDR1 and CDR2: MGHDK and SYGVNS. This CDR3 has 17 residues. CDR3 protein: CASKAVGRLKGGYGNTF. Written as DNA, the CDR3 is TGTGCCAGCAAGGCAGTGGGACGCTTAAAGGGGGGCTATGGCAACACCTTC.